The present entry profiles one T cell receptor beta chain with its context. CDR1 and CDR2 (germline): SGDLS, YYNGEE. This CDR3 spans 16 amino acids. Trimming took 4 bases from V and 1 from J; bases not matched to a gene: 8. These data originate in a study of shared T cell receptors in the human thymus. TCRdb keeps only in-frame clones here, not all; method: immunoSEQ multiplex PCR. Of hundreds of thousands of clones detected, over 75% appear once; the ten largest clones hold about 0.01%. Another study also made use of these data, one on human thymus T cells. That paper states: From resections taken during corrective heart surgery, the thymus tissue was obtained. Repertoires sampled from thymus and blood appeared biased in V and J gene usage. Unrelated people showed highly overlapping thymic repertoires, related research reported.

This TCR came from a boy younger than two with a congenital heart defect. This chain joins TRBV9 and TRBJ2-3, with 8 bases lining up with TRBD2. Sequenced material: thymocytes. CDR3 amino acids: CASSPHRGGGTDTQYF. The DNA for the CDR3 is TGTGCCAGCAGCCCGCATCGGGGGGGAGGCACAGATACGCAGTATTTT. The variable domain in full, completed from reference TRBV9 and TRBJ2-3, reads DSGVTQTPKHLITATGQRVTLRCSPRSGDLSVYWYQQSLDQGLQFLIQYYNGEERAKGNILERFSAQQFPDLHSELNLSSLELGDSALYFCASSPHRGGGTDTQYFGPGTRLTVL.